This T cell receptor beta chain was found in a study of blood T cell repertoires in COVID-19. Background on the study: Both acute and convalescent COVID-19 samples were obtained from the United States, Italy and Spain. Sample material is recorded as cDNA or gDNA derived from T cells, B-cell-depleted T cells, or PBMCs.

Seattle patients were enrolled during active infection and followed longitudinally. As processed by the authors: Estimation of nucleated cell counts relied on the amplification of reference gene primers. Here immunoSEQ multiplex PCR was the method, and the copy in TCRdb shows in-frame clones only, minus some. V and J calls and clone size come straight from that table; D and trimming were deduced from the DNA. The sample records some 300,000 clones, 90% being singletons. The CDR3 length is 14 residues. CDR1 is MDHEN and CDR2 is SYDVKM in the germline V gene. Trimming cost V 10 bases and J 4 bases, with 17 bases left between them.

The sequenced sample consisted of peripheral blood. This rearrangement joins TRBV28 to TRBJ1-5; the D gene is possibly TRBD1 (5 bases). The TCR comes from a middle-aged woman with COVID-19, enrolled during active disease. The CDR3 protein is CATRTGGWNQPQHF. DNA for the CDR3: TGTGCCACTCGGACGGGGGGTTGGAATCAGCCCCAGCATTTT. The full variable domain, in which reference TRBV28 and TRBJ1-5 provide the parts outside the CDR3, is DVKVTQSSRYLVKRTGEKVFLECVQDMDHENMFWYRQDPGLGLRLIYFSYDVKMKEKGDIPEGYSVSREKKERFSLILESASTNQTSMYLCATRTGGWNQPQHFGDGTRLSIL.